This T cell receptor (beta chain) is drawn from a study of molecular identifiers for immune sequencing clone quantification. On the study more broadly: Four of five RNA aliquots from roughly 21,000 or 96,000 naive CD8 T cells were sequenced.

TCRdb used MiXCR to reprocess the PCR reads, holding one entry per CDR3 protein. This sample yields around 460,000 distinct CDR3 sequences, of which roughly 26% are seen a single time; around 0.78% belongs to the top ten. Study-level findings and limits: Highly expanded clone sizes could be underestimated by identical TCR molecules that share a barcode.

This CDR3 spans 16 amino acids. The J segment lost 0 bases and the V segment lost 4 bases, leaving 5 bases of the junction unmatched. Germline lookup yields CDR1 LGHDT and CDR2 YNNKEL (reference sequence). A remark on this clonotype: Its antigen is undetermined.

Source material: naive CD8+ T cells from blood, with Jurkat cell RNA spiked in. Subset denoted: FACS-sorted CD8+CD4-CCR7+CD45RA+ naive T cells. The chain combines TRBV3-1 with TRBJ2-1; TRBD2 matches at 8 bases. The TCR originated in a human donor in good health. Some libraries in this study had Jurkat cell RNA spiked in. The CDR3 loop reads CASSLDGGGSYNEQFF. The DNA of the CDR3 is TGTGCCAGCAGCCTTGACGGGGGGGGCTCCTACAATGAGCAGTTCTTC.